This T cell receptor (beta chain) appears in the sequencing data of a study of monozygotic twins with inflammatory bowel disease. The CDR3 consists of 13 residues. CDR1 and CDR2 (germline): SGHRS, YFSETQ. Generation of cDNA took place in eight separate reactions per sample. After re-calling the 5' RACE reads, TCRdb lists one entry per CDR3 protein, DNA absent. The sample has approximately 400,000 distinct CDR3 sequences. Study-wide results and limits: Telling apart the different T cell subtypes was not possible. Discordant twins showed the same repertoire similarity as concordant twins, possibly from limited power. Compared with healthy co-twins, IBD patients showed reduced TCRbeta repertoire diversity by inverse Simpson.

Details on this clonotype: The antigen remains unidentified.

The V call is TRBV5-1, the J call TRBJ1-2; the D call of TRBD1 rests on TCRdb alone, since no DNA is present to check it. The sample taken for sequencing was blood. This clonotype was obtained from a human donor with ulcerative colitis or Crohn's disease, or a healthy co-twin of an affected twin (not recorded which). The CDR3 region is CASSLVQGHGYTF.